This T cell receptor beta chain was obtained from a study of T cell repertoires in cytomegalovirus infection. TCRdb recomputed calls from the reads with MiXCR, one row per CDR3 protein. Of 200,000 to 300,000 distinct CDR3 sequences listed, approximately 13% are singletons. V lost 4 bases and J lost 2, with 12 bases in between. The germline V gene encodes CDR1 SQVTM and CDR2 ANQGSEA. This CDR3 is built from 14 residues. The chain joins TRBV29-1 to TRBJ1-3; D not resolved. The receptor's source is a human donor in good health (CMV status not recorded). Some clones in this sample may be carry-over from other donors' samples. Specimen: PBMCs. The CDR3 loop reads CSVAAGSPGNTIYF. The CDR3 nucleotides are TGCAGCGTTGCTGCGGGGAGCCCTGGAAACACCATATATTTT.